This TCR beta chain was retrieved from a study of naive and memory T cell subsets. Whole-study findings and limits: More TCRs at tuberculin sites were read as hypersensitivity T cell infiltration. TCRs were reportedly recovered from both biopsy types, mostly tuberculin test sites.

As for treatment: skin biopsy from PPD injection site in Mantoux-positive individual. A UMI-containing oligonucleotide was joined by 3' ligation to the TCR cDNA template. Skin biopsies came from PPD injection sites in Mantoux-positive individuals. Input was about 1 to 1,100 ng of DNase-treated total RNA without cell sorting. Four PCR rounds used nested alpha and beta constant region primers plus the SP2 primer. TCRdb re-derived calls from the UMI-ligation and nested PCR reads in MiXCR, one entry per CDR3 protein. This sample yields roughly 13,000 distinct CDR3 sequences, of which 4% to 6.5% are seen a single time; 6.5% to 10% belongs to the top ten. V dropped 5 bases and J dropped 4; count of bases not matched to a gene: 10. This CDR3 contains 16 residues. From germline, CDR1 is MNHEY and CDR2 SVGAGI. This clonotype is medium-sized. The antigen remains undetermined.

V and J are TRBV6-5 and TRBJ1-3; TRBD1 agrees at 8 bases. The sequence came from an adult in good health. The sequenced sample was skin, obtained from a tuberculin skin test site. The CDR3 sequence: CASSRDRGLGGNTIYF. CDR3 in DNA: TGTGCCAGCAGTCGCGACAGGGGCCTGGGAGGAAACACCATATATTTT.